The present TCR beta chain was sequenced within a study of cytomegalovirus exposure and HLA in healthy donors. In the study overall: Most genotyped donors, around 78% of 398, had Caucasian-associated genetic ancestry. Broader study findings: Several top significant clusters appeared, in a later analysis, to be linked to common viral pathogens.

The V segment lost 6 bases and the J segment 5 bases; nucleotides outside the gene matches: 10. CDR3 size: 15 residues. The germline gives CDR1 KGHSH, CDR2 LQKENI. This clone was seen only a few times. Its target is not known. Vbeta (60) and Jbeta (13) primers were used in the PCR. In the authors' methods: Counted up in a later analysis, unique TCR beta chains came to 60 million to 95 million, with around 10 million shared. TCRdb's table, derived via immunoSEQ multiplex PCR, lists solely in-frame clones and lacks some. The DNA was the basis for D and trimming; V, J and clone size are from that table. The data show 110,000 to 150,000 clones, less than 10% seen once.

Material for sequencing was PBMCs. The receptor's source is a man between 50 and 59 years old in good health and CMV-seronegative. V is TRBV18 and J is TRBJ1-1, with 9 bases lining up with TRBD1. The CDR3 protein is CASSPGTGLRTEAFF. CDR3 DNA: TGTGCCAGCTCGCCCGGGACAGGGTTGAGGACTGAAGCTTTCTTT.